This T cell receptor beta chain was found in a study of blood T cells in healthy people across ages. This CDR3 comprises 14 residues. Germline V gene lookup returns CDR1 MNHNS and CDR2 SASEGT. Trimming cost V 5 bases and J 9 bases; bases outside gene matches: 5. A second about 7 to 12 cycle PCR used barcoded and J-beta primers. Every cDNA molecule carried a tag from a template-switch adaptor bearing 12 random nucleotides. Using its own MiXCR run on the 5' RACE reads, TCRdb lists one record per CDR3 protein. The data hold a few hundred thousand distinct CDR3 sequences, with approximately 47% observed a single time. Overall study results and limits: Among T cells, TCR beta diversity per million cells dropped roughly linearly as age rose. Greater diversity and more naive CD4+ cells were seen in long-lived donors than in aged donors.

In the case of this clonotype: Its antigen is not known.

Donors were systemically healthy Caucasian individuals from Russia aged roughly 6 to 100 years. The V and J genes are TRBV6-1 and TRBJ1-6; 9 bases fit TRBD1. The source is a man aged 55 to 70 in good health. Input material: blood. The CDR3 sequence is CASSWTGDSSPLHF. The CDR3, as DNA: TGTGCCAGCAGTTGGACAGGGGACAGTTCACCCCTCCACTTT.